This T cell receptor beta chain was recorded in a study of blood T cell repertoires in COVID-19 (dated by TCRdb to 2020 to 2022). Turning to the overall study: Samples covering the acute and convalescent phases of COVID-19 were provided by collaborators in the United States, Italy and Spain. The dataset comprised deeply sampled blood TCRbeta repertoires from subjects exposed to, actively infected with, or recovered from COVID-19. Where HLA class I and class II types were available, the types were taken from metadata supplied by the sample provider, not from assay-based typing. The prospective study material was composed of cDNA or gDNA derived from T cells, B-cell-depleted T cells, or PBMCs. The repertoires were made available in a free public database intended to serve as a resource for research on the immune response to SARS-CoV-2. Samples came from the ongoing ImmuneRACE study (first 160 participants) plus 1,254 subjects from 6 global collaborators. A de-identified subject ID, COVID-19 status, age in years and sex were almost always included in the sample metadata. Broad study findings and their caveats: The amount of clinical and demographic metadata varied by source and participant and was provided uncurated.

In the prospective study, participants were roughly 18 to 95 years old, resided in under 30 geographic areas of the United States, and were enrolled through a virtual design. In the prospective study, participants were assigned to cohorts based on the clinical history participants reported in a screening survey and a study questionnaire. ImmuneRACE Cohort 3 recovered participants were defined by two consecutive negative NP/OP PCR tests, healthcare professional clearance, or symptom resolution. In the prospective study, whole blood, serum and a nasopharyngeal or oropharyngeal swab were collected from each participant by mobile phlebotomists. Prospective study participants could optionally give additional blood draws and questionnaires over an approximately 2-month period. Before DNA extraction, blood samples from the prospective study were shipped at room temperature or frozen. TCRbeta CDR3 regions were amplified from genomic DNA by means of the immunoSEQ Assay, a bias-controlled multiplex PCR. Under the source paper's analysis protocol: The number of nucleated cells in each sample was estimated by amplification of reference gene primers within the assay. To quantify the absolute abundance of each unique TCRbeta CDR3 rearrangement, sequence reads were collapsed and filtered. For each sample, productive Simpson clonality was calculated as the square root of Simpson's diversity index across productive rearrangements. In its TCRdb copy, this immuneACCESS table keeps in-frame sequences only and misses some clones. Where compared with another copy, unresolved V genes explain less than half of these, and the others have no known cause. V and J calls and clone size are those listed in that table; D and trimming were worked out from the DNA. The sample records 370,000 or so clones, more than 75% of which are singletons. The ten largest clones represent about 1.5% of the sample.

As to this clone: The clone's antigen remains unknown. No much larger clone is present one base from it, and per-base qualities are unavailable.

The TCR comes from a man aged 25-45 years who had recovered from COVID-19. Sequencing input: PBMCs or T cells enriched from blood (not recorded which).

The CDR3 protein is CSASGLAGTDTQYF. The nucleotide sequence is given as TGCAGTGCTAGTGGGCTAGCTGGCACAGATACGCAGTATTTT. The receptor chain draws on TRBV20-1 and TRBJ2-3; TRBD2 is a possible D gene, resting on 5 matching bases. V loses 3 bases of germline sequence and J loses 1 base, and the interval between the two ends is 11 bases. The CDR3 goes from the cysteine to the phenylalanine over 14 residues. Only the CDR3 region is kept as DNA, spanning 42 bases read in frame from base 1. The germline V gene (reference sequence) supplies CDR1 DFQATT and CDR2 SNEGSKA.